The 4 T cell receptor beta chains below come from one sample, sequenced in a study of T-cell memory formation after mild COVID-19 (dated by TCRdb to about 2021). Library preparation was by 5' RACE. Data came from an Illumina NovaSeq 6000. TCRdb reprocessed the public reads (quality trimming at Q25 with fastp, clone calling with MiXCR) and kept in-frame beta chains. Every CDR3 protein is listed once, alongside the most common genes and DNA of its rows. The sample data list roughly 150,000 distinct CDR3 sequences, and 13% to 15% of these were observed just once. 14% of the sample belongs to the ten largest clones. Sequenced input: PBMCs or a T cell subset sorted from them (not recorded which). These receptors came from an adult woman who had mild COVID-19 (a few samples of this study predate the infection). The sample titles of this study are shuffled in the database, so cell type and time point are left out; the donor was told from shared clones.

The chain joins TRBV6-1 to TRBJ1-2; D not certain. V lost 3 bases and J lost 8, with 19 bases in between. The CDR3 extends over 15 amino acids. Germline V gene sequence: CDR1 MNHNS, CDR2 SASEGT. CDR3: CASSEHQETPIGYTF. For the CDR3, the DNA is TGTGCCAGCAGTGAGCACCAAGAGACCCCTATCGGCTACACCTTC.

This clonotype was observed a few times. V is TRBV6-1 and J is TRBJ1-2; 11 bases agree with TRBD1. CDR3 length equals 15 residues. V was clipped by 6 bases and J by 1 base; unmatched bases: 4. The V gene's germline CDR1 is MNHNS and CDR2 SASEGT. The CDR3 spells CASRDRGRSNYGYTF. CDR3 nucleotide sequence: TGTGCCAGCAGGGACAGGGGGCGAAGTAACTATGGCTACACCTTC.

This chain connects TRBV12-3 or TRBV12-4 to TRBJ1-4; TRBD1 aligns across 11 bases. This CDR3 contains 17 residues. Trimming cost V 6 bases and J 3 bases; bases outside gene matches: 9. CDR3 loop: CASRGTGGFVANEKLFF. The CDR3, as DNA: TGTGCCAGCAGGGGGACAGGGGGATTTGTGGCTAATGAAAAACTGTTTTTT.

The V gene is TRBV7-9, the J gene TRBJ1-5; TRBD1 aligns across 7 bases. The CDR3 length is 12 residues. Germline CDR1 and CDR2: SEHNR and FQNEAQ (reference sequence). V lost 4 bases and J lost 7; bases outside the gene matches: 1. The CDR3 reads CASSWDSQPQHF. The CDR3 nucleotides are TGTGCCAGCAGCTGGGACAGCCAGCCCCAGCATTTT.